This TCR beta chain was captured by sequencing in a study of CXCR3-negative and CXCR3-positive naive CD8 T cells. It was by 5' RACE with UMI labels that the TRB cDNA libraries were prepared. From its re-call of the 5' RACE reads, TCRdb lists each CDR3 protein once, without DNA. The specimen's table records tens of thousands of distinct CDR3 sequences. The CDR3 sequence is 16 residues long. The germline CDR1 and CDR2 sequences are LGHDT and YNNKEL (reference sequence). The sequenced sample was memory CD8+ T cells from blood. This chain joins TRBV3-1 and TRBJ2-5; the TCRdb call, TRBD1, lacks DNA for checking. This TCR was sampled from a human donor in good health. Some clones in this sample may be carry-over from other donors' samples. The CDR3 spells CASSQIPQGAMETQYF.